This TCR beta chain was identified in a study of blood T cells in healthy people across ages. A second PCR of 7 to 11 cycles used a sample-barcoded 5' primer and a J-beta primer mix. One entry per CDR3 protein, called by TCRdb with MiXCR from the 5' RACE reads. The table shows about 640,000 distinct CDR3 sequences, with around 54% occurring only once. The germline gives CDR1 MGHRA, CDR2 YSYEKL. This CDR3 has 15 amino acids. Trimming left V 2 bases short and J 1 base short, with 9 bases between. The sample comprised blood. The TCR originated in a man aged 55-75 years in good health. The genes are TRBV4-1 and TRBJ2-1; D might be TRBD2 (6 bases). DNA for the CDR3: TGCGCCAGCAGCCAACCGGGGAGGTCCTACAATGAGCAGTTCTTC. Protein: CASSQPGRSYNEQFF.